The sequence of this T cell receptor (beta chain) was determined in a study of T cell responses to AZD1222 COVID-19 vaccine. Profiled with immunoSEQ multiplex PCR; TCRdb holds only in-frame clones, not every one. The table has roughly 200,000 clones, roughly nine tenths seen once. This CDR3 comprises 16 residues. The V segment lost 2 bases and the J segment 1 base; nucleotides outside the gene matches: 4. Germline CDR1 reads SGHDT; CDR2 reads YYEEEE. Sequences were derived from peripheral blood, sampled 28 days after the second AZD1222 dose. The sequence was collected from an adult who received the AZD1222 COVID-19 vaccine. The rearrangement joins TRBV5-6 to TRBJ1-5, with 9 bases matching TRBD1. The CDR3 DNA reads as TGTGCCAGCAGCTTTGGGACAGGGATGAGCAATCAGCCCCAGCATTTT. It specifies CASSFGTGMSNQPQHF.